This note documents a single T cell receptor (beta chain) sequence. The record originates from a study of control samples from healthy donors and cancer patients. CDR3 length: 18 residues. CDR1 is SGHTA, CDR2 FQGNSA, per germline. V lost 5 bases and J lost 6, with 28 bases in between. Clones were read by immunoSEQ multiplex PCR, and TCRdb kept only the in-frame ones, dropping some. The profile shows approximately 81,000 clones, roughly 93% of them singletons. The chain joins TRBV7-2 to TRBJ1-2; D is ambiguous. Material for sequencing was blood. The clonotype was recovered from a woman under 30 in good health. The CDR3 is CASSPESGQTYYPDGYTF. The CDR3 nucleotides are TGTGCCAGCAGCCCAGAGTCAGGCCAAACATATTATCCGGATGGCTACACCTTC.